Listed here are 29 T cell receptor beta chains from one sample, sequenced in a study of technical replicates of blood from a few donors. Sequencing used immunoSEQ multiplex PCR; TCRdb keeps in-frame clones, though not all of them. The sample carries 45,000 to 60,000 clones, about 90% recorded once. Input material: PBMCs. The origin of the receptors is a human donor in good health. Some clones in this sample may be carry-over from other donors' samples.

This sequence joins TRBV7-2 and TRBJ1-1; the D is unclear. The V end lost 5 bases, the J end lost 4 bases, and 11 bases lay between the germline ends. The CDR3 has 13 residues. Germline V lookup: CDR1 SGHTA, CDR2 FQGNSA. The CDR3 DNA reads TGTGCCAGCAGCCCCTCCCGGGGCACTGAAGCTTTCTTT. This gives the protein CASSPSRGTEAFF. Full variable domain (rest looked up from reference TRBV7-2 and TRBJ1-1): GAGVSQSPSNKVTEKGKDVELRCDPISGHTALYWYRQSLGQGLEFLIYFQGNSAPDKSGLPSDRFSAERTGGSVSTLTIQRTQQEDSAVYLCASSPSRGTEAFFGQGTRLTVV.

The V and J genes are TRBV29-1 and TRBJ1-2, with TRBD1 matching 8 bases. This CDR3 has 14 amino acids. Germline V gene data show CDR1 as SQVTM and CDR2 as ANQGSEA. V was clipped by 5 bases and J by 2 bases; unmatched bases: 7. The CDR3 coding sequence is TGCAGCGTTACCGGGACAGGTAGCAACTATGGCTACACCTTC. This encodes CSVTGTGSNYGYTF.

The chain couples TRBV4-1 to TRBJ2-3, with 8 bases matching TRBD2. Germline CDR1 is MGHRA and CDR2 is YSYEKL. This CDR3 is 15 amino acids long. Unmatched junction bases numbered 7, after V lost 2 bases and J lost 6 bases. CDR3 region: CASSQISASGDTQYF. The CDR3 DNA is TGCGCCAGCAGCCAAATCAGTGCTAGCGGGGATACGCAGTATTTT.

The J gene is TRBJ2-2, the V gene TRBV7-2; possible D gene TRBD2, 5 bases. Trimming took off 8 bases at V and 3 bases at J, with 13 bases between the two ends. CDR1 and CDR2 (germline): SGHTA, FQGNSA. CDR3 size: 14 residues. The CDR3 sequence: CASGLMRDTGELFF. CDR3 sequence (DNA): TGTGCCAGCGGCCTAATGCGGGACACCGGGGAGCTGTTTTTT.

J is TRBJ1-2 and V is TRBV27; D is uncertain. CDR1 is MNHEY, CDR2 SMNVEV, per germline (reference sequence). V dropped 0 bases and J dropped 3 bases, with 8 bases sitting between them. CDR3 size: 14 residues. Here the CDR3 DNA reads TGTGCCAGCAGTTTATCAACGGAGGACTATGGCTACACCTTC. Translation gives CASSLSTEDYGYTF.

The chain carries TRBV9 and TRBJ1-2; TRBD1 is a possible D gene (6 bases). Per germline, CDR1 SGDLS and CDR2 YYNGEE. The CDR3 loop spans 15 amino acids. The germline V and J ends were trimmed by 0 bases and 4 bases, with 13 bases remaining between them. The CDR3 reads CASSVDTGSSYGYTF. The CDR3 coding sequence is TGTGCCAGCAGCGTAGACACAGGGTCGAGCTATGGCTACACCTTC.

The rearrangement joins TRBV9 to TRBJ2-2; 8 bases are a match to TRBD2. CDR1 is SGDLS and CDR2 is YYNGEE in the germline V gene. The CDR3 has 18 residues. V dropped 1 base and J dropped 0; count of bases not matched to a gene: 8. CDR3 amino acids: CASSVRGGGPPNTGELFF. The CDR3 bases are TGTGCCAGCAGCGTACGCGGCGGGGGGCCTCCGAACACCGGGGAGCTGTTTTTT. Based on the CDR3 plus reference TRBV9 and TRBJ2-2, the full variable domain is DSGVTQTPKHLITATGQRVTLRCSPRSGDLSVYWYQQSLDQGLQFLIQYYNGEERAKGNILERFSAQQFPDLHSELNLSSLELGDSALYFCASSVRGGGPPNTGELFFGEGSRLTVL.

The CDR3 spells CASSPGQFTEAFF. The DNA for the CDR3 is TGTGCCAGCAGTCCCGGACAGTTTACTGAAGCTTTCTTT. This chain links TRBV6-6 with TRBJ1-1; perhaps TRBD1 as D (6 bases). Germline V gene data show CDR1 as MNHNY and CDR2 as SVGAGI (reference sequence). The CDR3 has 13 amino acids. V dropped 5 bases and J dropped 5 bases, with 12 bases sitting between them.

CDR3 nucleotide sequence: TGTGCCAGCAGCAGGGAGGAGGGGGCTGGCTACACCTTC. Residues: CASSREEGAGYTF. This chain connects TRBV7-2 to TRBJ1-2; 7 bases align to TRBD1. Germline CDR1 is SGHTA and CDR2 is FQGNSA. The CDR3 covers 13 residues. V trimming: 5 bases; J trimming: 7 bases; junction bases outside the gene matches: 7.

The rearrangement joins TRBV7-9 to TRBJ2-5, with D possibly being TRBD1 (6 bases). Trimming removed 7 bases at V and 3 bases at J, with 12 bases between. The length of the CDR3 is 13 residues. Germline lookup yields CDR1 SEHNR and CDR2 FQNEAQ (reference sequence). CDR3 sequence reads: CASTDQGKETQYF. DNA of the CDR3: TGTGCCAGCACCGATCAGGGGAAAGAGACCCAGTACTTC.

The chain has TRBV28 and TRBJ2-5, with unresolved D. V was clipped by 1 base and J by 10 bases, with 19 bases between them. The germline CDR1 and CDR2 sequences are MDHEN and SYDVKM. The CDR3 is 15 amino acids. The CDR3 nucleotides read TGTGCCAGCAGTTTATCCGGTGTCGCCCTGTGGAGCCAGTACTTC. Encoded protein: CASSLSGVALWSQYF.

The chain recombines TRBV19 with TRBJ2-7, with 7 nucleotides matching TRBD2. Germline V CDR1 and CDR2: LNHDA, SQIVND (reference sequence). The ends lost 5 bases at V and 6 bases at J; junction bases unmatched: 13. The CDR3 contains 15 residues. In DNA, the CDR3 is TGTGCCAGTAGTGCCTATACACCCACGGGAGGCGAGCAGTACTTC. Encoded protein: CASSAYTPTGGEQYF.

The rearrangement uses TRBV5-1 and TRBJ1-1, with D possibly being TRBD1 (6 bases). V shed 5 bases and J shed 0 bases, with 17 bases lying between them. This CDR3 has 16 amino acids. Germline V lookup: CDR1 SGHRS, CDR2 YFSETQ. The CDR3 DNA sequence: TGCGCCAGCAGTTATGATCAGGGGCGCATGAACACTGAAGCTTTCTTT. This gives the protein CASSYDQGRMNTEAFF.

The chain links TRBV7-8 to TRBJ1-1; no definite D call. CDR3 size: 13 residues. CDR1 and CDR2 from the germline V gene are SGHVS and FQNEAQ. The germline V and J ends were trimmed by 2 bases and 4 bases, with 8 bases remaining between them. CDR3 nucleotides: TGTGCCAGCAGCTTAAATTCGGGCACTGAAGCTTTCTTT. Translation: CASSLNSGTEAFF.

V and J are TRBV29-1 and TRBJ2-3; 7 nucleotides align to TRBD2. This CDR3 is 17 amino acids long. V trimming: 2 bases; J trimming: 0 bases; junction bases outside the gene matches: 11. In germline, CDR1 is SQVTM, CDR2 ANQGSEA. CDR3 protein: CSVELWEGLISTDTQYF. The CDR3 nucleotides are TGCAGCGTTGAATTGTGGGAGGGCCTTATTAGCACAGATACGCAGTATTTT.

This chain joins TRBV11-2 and TRBJ2-7; D might be TRBD1 (6 bases). The CDR3 runs 13 residues. The germline V and J ends were trimmed by 5 bases and 0 bases, with 8 bases remaining between them. The germline V gene encodes CDR1 SGHAT and CDR2 FQNNGV. CDR3 sequence: CASSVTGSYEQYF. CDR3 bases: TGTGCCAGCAGCGTGACAGGCTCCTACGAGCAGTACTTC.

This CDR3 reads CASSQEEGLRRYGLYF. The CDR3 coding sequence is TGTGCCAGCAGCCAGGAGGAGGGACTACGTCGCTACGGATTGTACTTC. The chain is built from TRBV7-2 and TRBJ2-7, with TRBD2 identical over 7 bases. V lost 5 bases to trimming and J lost 12 bases; unmatched junction nucleotides: 22. Germline CDR1 reads SGHTA; CDR2 reads FQGNSA. The CDR3 is 16 amino acids.

The chain uses TRBV4-2 and TRBJ2-2, with 11 bases lining up with TRBD2. The CDR3 is 18 amino acids. Germline assignment: CDR1 LGHNA and CDR2 YNFKEQ. The V gene end was trimmed by 1 base and the J gene end by 4 bases; junction bases not matched to a gene: 8. The CDR3 DNA reads as TGTGCCAGCAGCCAAGCCCCCACTAGCGGGAGTGGCACCGGGGAGCTGTTTTTT. Translated, it gives CASSQAPTSGSGTGELFF.

J is TRBJ2-5 and V is TRBV7-2, with D hard to call. This CDR3 has 13 residues. The V gene lost 1 base and the J gene lost 9 bases, with 12 bases spanning the gap. Germline CDR1 is SGHTA and CDR2 is FQGNSA. The CDR3 sequence: CASSLGLRPAQYF. The CDR3 DNA sequence: TGTGCCAGCAGCTTAGGTCTCCGCCCGGCCCAGTACTTC.

The V call is TRBV5-1, the J call TRBJ2-7; weak D call: TRBD1 (6 bases). The CDR3 extends over 14 amino acids. V lost 4 bases and J 6 bases, leaving 17 bases between the germline ends. The germline V gene encodes CDR1 SGHRS and CDR2 YFSETQ. In DNA form, the CDR3 reads TGCGCCAGCAGCACGGAAACAGGGAGACTCGAGCAGTACTTC. Translated: CASSTETGRLEQYF.

This chain connects TRBV2 to TRBJ1-1; D unclear. Between the trimmed V and J ends, which lost 8 bases and 2 bases, there was a span of 9 bases. Germline lookup yields CDR1 SNHLY and CDR2 FYNNEI. This CDR3 spans 12 amino acids. CDR3 nucleotide sequence: TGTGCCAGCTTCCCAGTTAACACTGAAGCTTTCTTT. Translated: CASFPVNTEAFF. Complete variable domain (other parts from reference TRBV2 and TRBJ1-1): EPEVTQTPSHQVTQMGQEVILRCVPISNHLYFYWYRQILGQKVEFLVSFYNNEISEKSEIFDDQFSVERPDGSNFTLKIRSTKLEDSAMYFCASFPVNTEAFFGQGTRLTVV.

The chain uses TRBV30 and TRBJ1-1; TRBD1 might be the D (6 bases). This CDR3 is built from 14 residues. Germline CDR1 and CDR2: GTSNPN and SVGIG (reference sequence). The germline V and J ends were trimmed by 1 base and 1 base, with 10 bases remaining between them. CDR3 DNA sequence: TGTGCCTGGAGTGGGTCAGGGGCGAACACTGAAGCTTTCTTT. This translates into CAWSGSGANTEAFF.

The chain links TRBV11-2 to TRBJ2-5; perhaps TRBD2 as D (6 bases). Germline V gene sequence: CDR1 SGHAT, CDR2 FQNNGV. The CDR3 spans 12 residues. Trimming cost V 1 base and J 7 bases, with 7 bases left between them. CDR3 nucleotide sequence: TGTGCCAGCAGCTTAGTGGGACTGACCCAGTACTTC. As protein: CASSLVGLTQYF. Full variable domain (rest looked up from reference TRBV11-2 and TRBJ2-5): EAGVAQSPRYKIIEKRQSVAFWCNPISGHATLYWYQQILGQGPKLLIQFQNNGVVDDSQLPKDRFSAERLKGVDSTLKIQPAKLEDSAVYLCASSLVGLTQYFGPGTRLLVL.

The chain employs TRBV2 and TRBJ1-5, with D perhaps matching TRBD1 (6 bases). The CDR3 spans 16 residues. CDR1 SNHLY and CDR2 FYNNEI come from the germline V gene. V was cut by 4 bases and J by 2 bases, with 15 bases left in between. CDR3 in amino acids: CASSALRGAGNQPQHF. CDR3 bases: TGTGCCAGCAGTGCTCTCCGGGGGGCGGGCAATCAGCCCCAGCATTTT.

The V gene is TRBV7-9, the J gene TRBJ1-1; TRBD1 matches at 8 bases. CDR1 and CDR2 (germline): SEHNR, FQNEAQ (reference sequence). The V gene end was trimmed by 5 bases and the J gene end by 0 bases; junction bases not matched to a gene: 5. The CDR3 loop spans 15 amino acids. The CDR3 loop is CASSRQGNMNTEAFF. In nucleotides, the CDR3 is TGTGCCAGCAGCCGACAGGGGAACATGAACACTGAAGCTTTCTTT.

This clone was detected once. The V gene is TRBV11-3, the J gene TRBJ2-7, with D possibly TRBD2 on 6 matching bases. From germline, CDR1 is SGHNT and CDR2 YENEEA. V was shortened by 1 base and J by 6 bases, with 10 bases between the two germline ends. The CDR3 has 13 residues. The CDR3 reads CASSLGGNSEQYF. The CDR3 DNA is TGTGCCAGCAGCTTAGGCGGGAATTCCGAGCAGTACTTC.

The genes are TRBV5-4 and TRBJ1-2; 9 positions match TRBD1. This CDR3 is 13 amino acids long. Germline trimming cut 5 bases from V and 6 bases from J; bases unmatched to any gene: 5. CDR1 is SGHNT and CDR2 is YYREEE in the germline V gene (reference sequence). The CDR3 sequence is CASSRRQGDGYTF. The CDR3 DNA is TGTGCCAGCAGTCGCCGACAGGGGGATGGCTACACCTTC.

In nucleotides, the CDR3 is TGCGCCAGCAGCTTGAACCCAGGCCGGTATAATTCACCCCTCCACTTT. It specifies CASSLNPGRYNSPLHF. The V call is TRBV5-1, the J call TRBJ1-6; D is unclear. This CDR3 is built from 16 residues. Trimming shortened V by 1 base and J by 4 bases, and 12 bases separated the two germline ends. CDR1 is SGHRS and CDR2 is YFSETQ in the germline V gene.

The rearrangement joins TRBV6-6 to TRBJ1-2; no clear D. The CDR3 runs to 13 residues. V lost 6 bases and J 2 bases, leaving 10 bases between the germline ends. CDR1 MNHNY and CDR2 SVGAGI come from the germline V gene (reference sequence). The CDR3 here is CASSPTENYGYTF. CDR3 nucleotide sequence: TGTGCCAGCAGCCCTACAGAGAACTATGGCTACACCTTC.